The 11 T cell receptor beta chains below all came from one sample that was sequenced in a study of CD8 T cells in ankylosing spondylitis. TCRdb reanalysed the 5' RACE reads using MiXCR and keeps one entry per CDR3 protein. The sample has 800,000 to 900,000 distinct CDR3 sequences, about 10% seen once. Study-wide results and caveats: About 8 highly homologous variants formed a TCR beta motif that appeared characteristic of ankylosing spondylitis blood.

Their target antigens are unknown. The sequenced sample consisted of blood, either unsorted or a sorted T cell fraction (not recorded which). These receptors all stem from a male donor with ankylosing spondylitis.

This clonotype has more than one count but fewer than ten. The chain joins TRBV6-2 or TRBV6-3 to TRBJ2-3, with 11 bases fitting TRBD2. The CDR3 covers 17 residues. The V segment lost 0 bases and the J segment 5 bases; nucleotides outside the gene matches: 7. CDR1 is MNHEY, CDR2 SVGEGT, per germline. The CDR3 protein is CASSYSGGTSGIDTQYF. The CDR3 coding sequence is TGTGCCAGCAGTTACTCAGGTGGGACTAGCGGAATAGATACGCAGTATTTT.

This clonotype has a handful of counts. The chain employs TRBV5-6 and TRBJ1-5; perhaps TRBD1 as D (5 bases). CDR3 length: 14 residues. Trimming removed 1 base from V and 7 bases from J, with 12 bases in between. CDR1 is SGHDT and CDR2 is YYEEEE in the germline V gene. CDR3 nucleotide sequence: TGTGCCAGCAGCTTGAAGGGATGGGGGCAGCCCCAGCATTTT. It translates to CASSLKGWGQPQHF.

A few counts support this clonotype. The CDR3 reads CSASGTSGIQYF. The CDR3 nucleotides are TGCAGTGCTTCCGGTACTAGCGGGATCCAGTACTTC. The chain uses TRBV20-1 and TRBJ2-7; 10 bases map to TRBD2. With 5 bases clipped from V and 10 bases from J, the junction kept 8 bases outside the gene matches. The CDR3 spans 12 residues. Germline V lookup: CDR1 DFQATT, CDR2 SNEGSKA (reference sequence).

V is TRBV21-1 and J is TRBJ2-5; the DNA was not compared with TRBD2, the D call given in the table. TRBV21-1 is given as a pseudogene. CDR3 length equals 14 residues. Here the CDR3 DNA reads TGTGCCAGCAGCAAAGGGACTCGACAAGAGACCCAGTACTTC. Encoded protein: CASSKGTRQETQYF.

This clonotype was observed many times. The CDR3 protein is CSARNGGESQPQHF. The CDR3 DNA sequence: TGCAGTGCTAGAAACGGGGGGGAAAGTCAGCCCCAGCATTTT. The rearrangement uses TRBV20-1 and TRBJ1-5, with D possibly matching TRBD1 (5 bases). CDR3 length: 14 residues. Per the germline V gene, CDR1 is DFQATT and CDR2 is SNEGSKA (reference sequence). Trimming took off 2 bases at V and 6 bases at J, with 14 bases between the two ends.

The chain joins TRBV15 to TRBJ2-5; 9 bases agree with TRBD1. Germline V gene data show CDR1 as LNHNV and CDR2 as YYDKDF (reference sequence). The CDR3 loop spans 13 amino acids. With 5 bases clipped from V and 4 bases from J, the junction kept 2 bases outside the gene matches. The CDR3 loop is CATSWGQGETQYF. Written as DNA, the CDR3 is TGTGCCACCAGCTGGGGACAGGGAGAGACCCAGTACTTC.

This clonotype occurred many times. The chain carries TRBV18 and TRBJ2-7, with D uncertain. The germline gives CDR1 KGHSH, CDR2 LQKENI. The CDR3 is made up of 14 amino acids. V lost 1 base to trimming and J lost 1 base, with 8 bases between them. Written as DNA, the CDR3 is TGTGCCAGCTCACCACAGACCGATTCCTACGAGCAGTACTTC. Translated, it gives CASSPQTDSYEQYF.

This chain joins TRBV19 and TRBJ2-2, with 7 bases that match TRBD2. There are 12 residues in the CDR3. Germline values: CDR1 LNHDA, CDR2 SQIVND (reference sequence). V was clipped by 3 bases and J by 13 bases; unmatched bases: 5. CDR3 protein: CASSIEREGLFF. CDR3 bases: TGTGCCAGTAGTATTGAGCGGGAAGGGCTGTTTTTT.

The V and J genes are TRBV6-1 and TRBJ2-3; TRBD1 matches 9 bases. V lost 2 bases to trimming and J lost 3 bases; unmatched junction nucleotides: 6. This CDR3 has 16 amino acids. Per germline, CDR1 MNHNS and CDR2 SASEGT. CDR3 in DNA: TGTGCCAGCAGTGAATACAGGACAGGGGTTACAGATACGCAGTATTTT. This codes for CASSEYRTGVTDTQYF.

The V call is TRBV28, the J call TRBJ2-5; the D gene is possibly TRBD1 (6 bases). V shed 1 base and J shed 1 base, with 13 bases lying between them. This CDR3 region has 16 residues. Per germline, CDR1 MDHEN and CDR2 SYDVKM. CDR3 in amino acids: CASSLFNSRGQETQYF. In nucleotides, the CDR3 is TGTGCCAGCAGTTTATTCAATAGCAGGGGCCAAGAGACCCAGTACTTC.

This clonotype was recorded many times. CDR3 region: CASRITANTEAFF. In DNA form, the CDR3 reads TGCGCCAGCAGGATCACAGCGAACACTGAAGCTTTCTTT. This rearrangement joins TRBV5-1 to TRBJ1-1; D remains unclear. This CDR3 region has 13 residues. Looked up from germline, CDR1 is SGHRS and CDR2 is YFSETQ. Trimming stripped 5 bases from V and 1 base from J, with 9 bases between. Full variable domain (outside the CDR3, taken from reference TRBV5-1 and TRBJ1-1): KAGVTQTPRYLIKTRGQQVTLSCSPISGHRSVSWYQQTPGQGLQFLFEYFSETQRNKGNFPGRFSGRQFSNSRSEMNVSTLELGDSALYLCASRITANTEAFFGQGTRLTVV.